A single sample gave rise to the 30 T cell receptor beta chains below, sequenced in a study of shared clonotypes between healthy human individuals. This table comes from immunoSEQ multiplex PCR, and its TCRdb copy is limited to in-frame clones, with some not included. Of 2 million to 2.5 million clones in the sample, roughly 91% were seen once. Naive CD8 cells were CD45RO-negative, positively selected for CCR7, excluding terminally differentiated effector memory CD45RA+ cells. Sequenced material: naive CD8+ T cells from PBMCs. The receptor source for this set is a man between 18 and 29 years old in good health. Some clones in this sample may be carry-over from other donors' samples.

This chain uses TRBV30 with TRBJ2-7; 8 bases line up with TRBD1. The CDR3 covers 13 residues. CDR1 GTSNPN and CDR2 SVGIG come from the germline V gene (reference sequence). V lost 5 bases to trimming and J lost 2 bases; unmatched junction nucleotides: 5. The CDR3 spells CAWGTGGTYEQYF. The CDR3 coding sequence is TGTGCCTGGGGGACAGGTGGGACCTACGAGCAGTACTTC.

CDR3 coding DNA: TGCGCCAGCAGCCAAGGGACCCGCACCTACGAGCAGTACTTC. This encodes CASSQGTRTYEQYF. The chain employs TRBV4-3 and TRBJ2-7; the D is unclear. Per the germline V gene, CDR1 is LGHNA and CDR2 is YSLEER. The CDR3 sequence is 14 residues long. Trimming shortened V by 1 base and J by 2 bases, and 9 bases separated the two germline ends.

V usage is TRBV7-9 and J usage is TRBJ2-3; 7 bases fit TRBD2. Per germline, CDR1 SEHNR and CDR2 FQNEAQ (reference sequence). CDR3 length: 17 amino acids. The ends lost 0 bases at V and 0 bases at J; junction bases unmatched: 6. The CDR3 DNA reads TGTGCCAGCAGCTTAGCGTGGCTAGCGGCCAGCACAGATACGCAGTATTTT. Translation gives CASSLAWLAASTDTQYF.

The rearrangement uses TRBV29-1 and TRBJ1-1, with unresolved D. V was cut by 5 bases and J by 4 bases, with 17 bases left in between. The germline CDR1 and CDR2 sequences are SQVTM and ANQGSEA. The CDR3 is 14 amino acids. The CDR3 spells CSVLPREGSTEAFF. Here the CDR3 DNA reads TGCAGCGTTCTTCCGAGAGAGGGAAGCACTGAAGCTTTCTTT.

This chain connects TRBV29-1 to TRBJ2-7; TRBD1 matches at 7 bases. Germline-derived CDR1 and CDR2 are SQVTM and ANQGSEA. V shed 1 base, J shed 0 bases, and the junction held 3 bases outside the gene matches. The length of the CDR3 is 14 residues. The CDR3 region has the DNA TGCAGCGTTGAAGGAGGACAGGACTCCTACGAGCAGTACTTC. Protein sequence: CSVEGGQDSYEQYF.

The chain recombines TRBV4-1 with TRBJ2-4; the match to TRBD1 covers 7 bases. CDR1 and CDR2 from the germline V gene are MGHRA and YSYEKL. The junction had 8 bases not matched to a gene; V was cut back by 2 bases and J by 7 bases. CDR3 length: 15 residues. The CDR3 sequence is CASSQTGTDGNIQYF. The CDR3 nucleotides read TGCGCCAGCAGCCAAACCGGGACAGACGGGAACATTCAGTACTTC.

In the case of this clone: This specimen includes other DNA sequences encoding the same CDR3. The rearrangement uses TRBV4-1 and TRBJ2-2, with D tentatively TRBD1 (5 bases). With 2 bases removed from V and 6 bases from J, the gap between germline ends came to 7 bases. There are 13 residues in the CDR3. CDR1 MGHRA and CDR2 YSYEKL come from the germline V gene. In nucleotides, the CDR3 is TGCGCCAGCAGCCAAAGGGGTGCCGGGGAGCTGTTTTTT. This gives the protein CASSQRGAGELFF.

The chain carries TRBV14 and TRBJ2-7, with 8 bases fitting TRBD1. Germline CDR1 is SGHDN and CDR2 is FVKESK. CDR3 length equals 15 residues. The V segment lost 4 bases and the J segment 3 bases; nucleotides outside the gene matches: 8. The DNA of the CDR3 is TGTGCCAGCAGCCGGACAGGGTACAGCTTCTACGAGCAGTACTTC. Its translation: CASSRTGYSFYEQYF.

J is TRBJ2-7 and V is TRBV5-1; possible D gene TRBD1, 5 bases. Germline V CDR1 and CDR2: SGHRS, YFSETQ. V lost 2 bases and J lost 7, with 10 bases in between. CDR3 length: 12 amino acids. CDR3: CASSLAGLEQYF. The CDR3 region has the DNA TGCGCCAGCAGCTTAGCAGGGTTGGAGCAGTACTTC.

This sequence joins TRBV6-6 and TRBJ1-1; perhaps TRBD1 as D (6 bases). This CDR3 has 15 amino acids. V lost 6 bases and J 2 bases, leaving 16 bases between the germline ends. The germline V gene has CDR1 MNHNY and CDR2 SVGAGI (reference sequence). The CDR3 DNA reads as TGTGCCAGCAGCCACCTTCAGGGGCTAAACACTGAAGCTTTCTTT. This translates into CASSHLQGLNTEAFF.

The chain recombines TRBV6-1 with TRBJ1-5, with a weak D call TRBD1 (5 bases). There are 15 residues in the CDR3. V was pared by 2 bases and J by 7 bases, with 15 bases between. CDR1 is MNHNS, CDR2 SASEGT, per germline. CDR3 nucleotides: TGTGCCAGCAGTGAACTTGCCAGCGAGGGGCAGCCCCAGCATTTT. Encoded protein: CASSELASEGQPQHF.

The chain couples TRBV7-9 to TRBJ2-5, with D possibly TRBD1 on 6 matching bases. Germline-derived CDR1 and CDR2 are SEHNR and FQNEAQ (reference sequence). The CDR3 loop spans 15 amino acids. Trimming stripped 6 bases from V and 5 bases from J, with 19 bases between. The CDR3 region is CASRSIYEGVETQYF. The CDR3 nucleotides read TGTGCCAGCAGAAGCATCTACGAGGGGGTGGAGACCCAGTACTTC. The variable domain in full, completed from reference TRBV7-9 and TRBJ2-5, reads DTGVSQNPRHKITKRGQNVTFRCDPISEHNRLYWYRQTLGQGPEFLTYFQNEAQLEKSRLLSDRFSAERPKGSFSTLEIQRTEQGDSAMYLCASRSIYEGVETQYFGPGTRLLVL.

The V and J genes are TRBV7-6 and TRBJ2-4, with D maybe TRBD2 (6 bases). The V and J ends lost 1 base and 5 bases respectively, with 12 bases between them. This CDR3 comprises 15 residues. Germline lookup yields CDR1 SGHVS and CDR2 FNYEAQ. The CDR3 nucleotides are TGTGCCAGCAGCTTAGAGGCGGGAAATCAAAACATTCAGTACTTC. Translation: CASSLEAGNQNIQYF.

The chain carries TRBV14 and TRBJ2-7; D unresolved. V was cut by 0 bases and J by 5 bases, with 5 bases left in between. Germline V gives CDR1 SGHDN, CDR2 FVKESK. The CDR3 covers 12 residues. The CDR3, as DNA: TGTGCCAGCAGCCAAGAGAGGCACGAGCAGTACTTC. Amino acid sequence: CASSQERHEQYF. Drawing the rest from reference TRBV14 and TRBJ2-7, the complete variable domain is EAGVTQFPSHSVIEKGQTVTLRCDPISGHDNLYWYRRVMGKEIKFLLHFVKESKQDESGMPNNRFLAERTGGTYSTLKVQPAELEDSGVYFCASSQERHEQYFGPGTRLTVT.

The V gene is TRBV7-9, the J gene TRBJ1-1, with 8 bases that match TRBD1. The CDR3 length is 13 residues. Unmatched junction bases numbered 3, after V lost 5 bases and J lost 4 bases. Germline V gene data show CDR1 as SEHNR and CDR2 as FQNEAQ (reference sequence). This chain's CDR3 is CASSVDRGTEAFF. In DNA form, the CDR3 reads TGTGCCAGCAGCGTTGACAGGGGCACTGAAGCTTTCTTT.

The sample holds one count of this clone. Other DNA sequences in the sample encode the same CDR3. DNA of the CDR3: TGTGCCAGCAGTTCGACTAGCGGGAGCTACAATGAGCAGTTCTTC. It is translated as CASSSTSGSYNEQFF. The chain uses TRBV27 and TRBJ2-1, with TRBD2 identical over 12 bases. The germline V gene has CDR1 MNHEY and CDR2 SMNVEV (reference sequence). V lost 4 bases and J lost 3; bases outside the gene matches: 1. The CDR3 sequence is 15 residues long.

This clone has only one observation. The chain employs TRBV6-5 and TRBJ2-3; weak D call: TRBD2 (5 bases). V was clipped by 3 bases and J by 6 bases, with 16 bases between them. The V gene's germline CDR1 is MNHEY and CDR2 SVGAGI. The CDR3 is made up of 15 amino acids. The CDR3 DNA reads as TGTGCCAGCAGTTATTCCGGGGAGCGAGGGGATACGCAGTATTTT. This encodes CASSYSGERGDTQYF.

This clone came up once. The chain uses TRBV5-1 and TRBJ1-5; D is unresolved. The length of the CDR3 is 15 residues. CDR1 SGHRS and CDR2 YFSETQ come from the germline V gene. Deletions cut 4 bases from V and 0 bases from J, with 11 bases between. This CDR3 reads CASSPGPNSNQPQHF. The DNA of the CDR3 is TGCGCCAGCAGCCCAGGACCGAATAGCAATCAGCCCCAGCATTTT.

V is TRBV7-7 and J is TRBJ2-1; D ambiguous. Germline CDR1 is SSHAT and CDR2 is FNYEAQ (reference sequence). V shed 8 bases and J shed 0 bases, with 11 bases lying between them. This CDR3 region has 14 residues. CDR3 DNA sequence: TGTGCCAGCGGTACGGAGAGCTCCTACAATGAGCAGTTCTTC. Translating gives CASGTESSYNEQFF.

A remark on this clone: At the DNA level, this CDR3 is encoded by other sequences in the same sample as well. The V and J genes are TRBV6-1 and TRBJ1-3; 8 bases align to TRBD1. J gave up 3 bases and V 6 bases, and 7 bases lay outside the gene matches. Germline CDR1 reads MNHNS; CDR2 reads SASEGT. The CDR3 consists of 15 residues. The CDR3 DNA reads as TGTGCCAGCAGCGATCGGACAGGGATTGGAAACACCATATATTTT. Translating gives CASSDRTGIGNTIYF.

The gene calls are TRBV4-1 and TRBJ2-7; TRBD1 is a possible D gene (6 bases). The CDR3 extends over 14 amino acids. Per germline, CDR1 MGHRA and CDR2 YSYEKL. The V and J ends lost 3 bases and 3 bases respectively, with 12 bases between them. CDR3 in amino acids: CASSHTGLYYEQYF. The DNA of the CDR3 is TGCGCCAGCAGCCATACAGGGTTGTACTACGAGCAGTACTTC.

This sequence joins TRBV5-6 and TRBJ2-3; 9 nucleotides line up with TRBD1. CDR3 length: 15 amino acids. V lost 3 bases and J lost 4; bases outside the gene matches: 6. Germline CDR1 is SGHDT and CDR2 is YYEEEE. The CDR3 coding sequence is TGTGCCAGCAGCTGGGACAGGGATGACTCAGATACGCAGTATTTT. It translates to CASSWDRDDSDTQYF.

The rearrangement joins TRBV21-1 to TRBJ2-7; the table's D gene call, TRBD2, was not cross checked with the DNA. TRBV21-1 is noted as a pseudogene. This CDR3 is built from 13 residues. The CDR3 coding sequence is TGTGCCAGCAGCAGGAGGATGGGATACGAGCAGTACTTC. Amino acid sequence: CASSRRMGYEQYF.

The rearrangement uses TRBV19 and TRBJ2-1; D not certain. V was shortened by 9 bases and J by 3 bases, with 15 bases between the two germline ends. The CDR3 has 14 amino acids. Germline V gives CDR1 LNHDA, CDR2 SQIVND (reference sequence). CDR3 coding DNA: TGTGCCAGGGGTGGGCTACTACGCTACAATGAGCAGTTCTTC. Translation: CARGGLLRYNEQFF.

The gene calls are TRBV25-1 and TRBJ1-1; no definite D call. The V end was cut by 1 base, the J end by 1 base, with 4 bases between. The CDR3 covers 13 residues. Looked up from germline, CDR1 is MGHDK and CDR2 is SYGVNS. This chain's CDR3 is CASSEFGNTEAFF. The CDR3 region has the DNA TGTGCCAGCAGTGAATTCGGGAACACTGAAGCTTTCTTT.

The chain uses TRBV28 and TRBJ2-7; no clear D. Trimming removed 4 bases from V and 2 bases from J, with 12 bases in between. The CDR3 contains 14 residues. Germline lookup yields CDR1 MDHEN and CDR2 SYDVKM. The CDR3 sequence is CASSSTDPAYEQYF. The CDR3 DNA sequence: TGTGCCAGCAGTTCAACAGATCCCGCCTACGAGCAGTACTTC.

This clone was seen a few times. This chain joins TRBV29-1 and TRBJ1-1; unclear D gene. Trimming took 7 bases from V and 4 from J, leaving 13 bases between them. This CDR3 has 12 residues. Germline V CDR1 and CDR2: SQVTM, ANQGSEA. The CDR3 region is CSAVGIFTEAFF. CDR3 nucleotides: TGCAGCGCTGTCGGGATTTTCACTGAAGCTTTCTTT.

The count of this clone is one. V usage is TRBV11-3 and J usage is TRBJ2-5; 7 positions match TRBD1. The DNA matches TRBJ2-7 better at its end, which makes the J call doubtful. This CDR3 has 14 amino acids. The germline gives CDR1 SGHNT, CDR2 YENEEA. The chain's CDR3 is CASSVTGTAYEQYF. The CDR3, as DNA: TGTGCCAGCAGTGTTACCGGGACAGCCTACGAGCAGTACTTC.

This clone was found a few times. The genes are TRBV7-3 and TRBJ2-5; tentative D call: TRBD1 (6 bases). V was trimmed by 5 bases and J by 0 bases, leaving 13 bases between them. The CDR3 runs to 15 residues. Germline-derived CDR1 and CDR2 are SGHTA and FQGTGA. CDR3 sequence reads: CASSPFRTDQETQYF. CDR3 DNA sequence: TGTGCCAGCAGCCCGTTTAGGACAGACCAAGAGACCCAGTACTTC. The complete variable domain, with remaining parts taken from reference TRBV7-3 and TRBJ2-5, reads GAGVSQTPSNKVTEKGKYVELRCDPISGHTALYWYRQSLGQGPEFLIYFQGTGAADDSGLPNDRFFAVRPEGSVSTLKIQRTERGDSAVYLCASSPFRTDQETQYFGPGTRLLVL.

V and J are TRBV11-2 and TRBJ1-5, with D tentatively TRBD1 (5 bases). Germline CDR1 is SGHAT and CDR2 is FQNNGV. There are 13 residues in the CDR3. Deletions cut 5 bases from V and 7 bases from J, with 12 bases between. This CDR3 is CASSPDGGQPQHF. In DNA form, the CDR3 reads TGTGCCAGCAGCCCCGACGGGGGACAGCCCCAGCATTTT.